Only a few counts were recorded for the clone carrying this T cell receptor (beta chain). Antigen unknown. This entry belongs to a study of Tregs in tolerant kidney transplant recipients. Overall study: An approximately 3-day belatacept mixed lymphocyte reaction, sometimes plus 5-day graft donor restimulation, preceded CD4+CD25+CD127- sorting.

Some clones are missing from TCRdb's copy, which holds only in-frame ones; the method was immunoSEQ multiplex PCR. The data hold 25,000 to 35,000 clones, with approximately 80% observed a single time. The CDR3 loop spans 13 amino acids. The germline V and J ends were trimmed by 0 bases and 6 bases, with 8 bases remaining between them. Germline V gene data show CDR1 as SGHDN and CDR2 as FVKESK. Regarding the study as a whole: Validation in larger populations is needed because few patients were studied.

V is TRBV14 and J is TRBJ1-1; D is unresolved. The TCR comes from a human donor in good health. The sample consisted of Tregs from blood cultured with allogeneic cells. Here the CDR3 reads CASSQDLYAEAFF. The CDR3 DNA is TGTGCCAGCAGCCAAGACCTGTACGCTGAAGCTTTCTTT. Full variable domain (remainder filled in from reference TRBV14 and TRBJ1-1): EAGVTQFPSHSVIEKGQTVTLRCDPISGHDNLYWYRRVMGKEIKFLLHFVKESKQDESGMPNNRFLAERTGGTYSTLKVQPAELEDSGVYFCASSQDLYAEAFFGQGTRLTVV.